The next 7 T cell receptor beta chains were all read from a single sample in a study of regulatory T cells in long-lasting Graves disease. TCR beta libraries were built with iRepertoire HTBI primers and Arm-PCR of CDR3 regions. TCRdb redid the calling of the multiplex PCR reads with MiXCR, one entry per CDR3 protein. This sample has 580,000 or so distinct CDR3 sequences, with roughly a sixth found just once. Time point given: newly diagnosed GD, antithyroid drugs for less than 3 months. The TCR library was made from RNA that had been extracted from PBMCs in TRIzol. This sample was also put to use in a study of T cells in Graves' hyperthyroidism and ophthalmopathy.

The material sequenced was peripheral blood mononuclear cells (PBMCs), taken at new diagnosis, from a patient treated with antithyroid drugs. All receptors derive from a young man with Graves disease.

The gene calls are TRBV10-2 and TRBJ1-4; TRBD1 matches at 7 bases. The CDR3 is 15 residues long. V shed 6 bases, J shed 3 bases, and the junction held 7 bases outside the gene matches. Germline V gives CDR1 WSHSY, CDR2 SAAADI. The CDR3 sequence is CASRGGTAPNEKLFF. CDR3 sequence (DNA): TGCGCCAGCAGGGGGGGGACAGCACCTAATGAAAAACTGTTTTTT.

V usage is TRBV28 and J usage is TRBJ2-1, with D possibly TRBD2 on 6 matching bases. V shed 3 bases and J shed 6 bases, with 18 bases lying between them. CDR1 is MDHEN and CDR2 is SYDVKM in the germline V gene. The CDR3 runs 16 residues. The DNA for the CDR3 is TGTGCCAGCAGTTTGGGACTTGTGCGGGATTTCAATGAGCAGTTCTTC. Protein product: CASSLGLVRDFNEQFF.

There are a few counts of this clonotype. The V gene is TRBV28, the J gene TRBJ1-2; 7 nucleotides align to TRBD1. Germline lookup yields CDR1 MDHEN and CDR2 SYDVKM. V lost 2 bases, J lost 4 bases, and 4 bases stayed unmatched. The CDR3 has 14 amino acids. CDR3 loop: CASSLVSGGYGYTF. The CDR3 bases are TGTGCCAGCAGTTTAGTATCAGGGGGCTATGGCTACACCTTC.

This clonotype was detected ten times or more. V gene TRBV5-8 combines with J gene TRBJ1-5; 7 positions agree with TRBD1. Trimming removed 4 bases from V and 6 bases from J; junction bases left unmatched: 7. This CDR3 has 14 amino acids. Per the germline V gene, CDR1 is SGHTS and CDR2 is YDEGEE. CDR3 in DNA: TGTGCCAGCAGCCCTGACAGGGTGCCTCAGCCCCAGCATTTT. It specifies CASSPDRVPQPQHF.

The rearrangement joins TRBV19 to TRBJ1-1, with TRBD1 identical over 8 bases. V trimming: 6 bases; J trimming: 2 bases; junction bases outside the gene matches: 11. The CDR3 length is 16 residues. Per the germline V gene, CDR1 is LNHDA and CDR2 is SQIVND (reference sequence). CDR3 residues: CASRPRTGQVNTEAFF. The CDR3 coding sequence is TGTGCCAGTAGGCCCAGGACAGGGCAAGTAAACACTGAAGCTTTCTTT.

This clonotype was found many times. The chain combines TRBV5-5 with TRBJ2-7, with D perhaps matching TRBD1 or TRBD2 (6 bases each). The germline gives CDR1 SGHKS, CDR2 YYEKEE (reference sequence). V lost 0 bases, J lost 2 bases, and 15 bases lay in between. The CDR3 runs to 16 residues. CDR3 DNA: TGTGCCAGCAGCTTGGCTTCGGGGGCTTCAACCTACGAGCAGTACTTC. Residues: CASSLASGASTYEQYF.

In its sample, this clonotype was seen a few times. Compared with germline, one end of the junction differs, possibly owing to a read error. This chain links TRBV5-1 with TRBJ1-4; perhaps TRBD1 as D (5 bases). Per germline, CDR1 SGHRS and CDR2 YFSETQ. The CDR3 sequence is 14 residues long. The CDR3: CASSLAQGNEELFF. CDR3 nucleotide sequence: TGCGCCAGCAGCTTGGCTCAGGGTAATGAAGAACTGTTTTTT.